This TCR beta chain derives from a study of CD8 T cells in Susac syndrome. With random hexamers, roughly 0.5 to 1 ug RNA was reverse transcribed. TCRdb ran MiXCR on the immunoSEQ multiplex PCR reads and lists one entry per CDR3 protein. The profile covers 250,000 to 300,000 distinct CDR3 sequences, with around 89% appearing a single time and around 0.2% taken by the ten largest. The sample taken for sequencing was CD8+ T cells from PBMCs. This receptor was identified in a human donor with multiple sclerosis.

CDR3 protein: CSASRVSGYTF. In DNA form, the CDR3 reads TGCAGTGCTAGCAGGGTATCCGGCTACACCTTC. V is TRBV20-1 and J is TRBJ1-2, with D maybe TRBD1 (5 bases). Trimming took 3 bases from V and 8 from J, leaving 10 bases between them. There are 11 residues in the CDR3. Per the germline V gene, CDR1 is DFQATT and CDR2 is SNEGSKA (reference sequence).